The 25 T cell receptor beta chains presented below share a single source sample, sequenced in a study of blood T cell repertoires in COVID-19. Assay: immunoSEQ multiplex PCR; the TCRdb copy retains only in-frame clones and omits some. The table records fewer than 400,000 clones, about nine tenths of them present only once. Material: PBMCs or T cells enriched from blood (not recorded which). These receptors all stem from a man under 40 who had recovered from COVID-19.

The V and J genes are TRBV5-4 and TRBJ2-7; 11 nucleotides agree with TRBD1. CDR1 is SGHNT, CDR2 YYREEE, per germline (reference sequence). The length of the CDR3 is 15 residues. The V gene end was trimmed by 3 bases and the J gene end by 5 bases; junction bases not matched to a gene: 7. Here the CDR3 reads CASSSGRDRGNEQYF. CDR3 coding DNA: TGTGCCAGCAGCTCAGGACGGGACAGGGGGAACGAGCAGTACTTC.

V is TRBV7-9 and J is TRBJ2-2, with 7 bases fitting TRBD1. V lost 3 bases and J lost 4; bases outside the gene matches: 5. The CDR3 covers 15 residues. Germline V gene lookup returns CDR1 SEHNR and CDR2 FQNEAQ (reference sequence). CDR3 sequence (DNA): TGTGCCAGCAGCTTGGACAGGATTGGCACCGGGGAGCTGTTTTTT. This sequence encodes CASSLDRIGTGELFF.

The chain links TRBV18 to TRBJ2-1; weak D call: TRBD2 (5 bases). V was shortened by 4 bases and J by 1 base, with 14 bases between the two germline ends. This CDR3 spans 16 amino acids. Looked up from germline, CDR1 is KGHSH and CDR2 is LQKENI. CDR3 DNA: TGTGCCAGCTCACTAGCGAACGGGGTTTCCTACAATGAGCAGTTCTTC. This gives the protein CASSLANGVSYNEQFF.

V gene TRBV10-3 combines with J gene TRBJ1-1; D gene uncertain. V lost 0 bases to trimming and J lost 6 bases, with 14 bases between them. Germline V gene sequence: CDR1 ENHRY, CDR2 SYGVKD. The CDR3 is made up of 15 amino acids. CDR3 sequence reads: CAISESGAGLAEAFF. The CDR3 bases are TGTGCCATCAGTGAGTCGGGTGCGGGGTTGGCTGAAGCTTTCTTT.

This chain connects TRBV18 to TRBJ2-3, with a possible D match to TRBD1 (6 bases). The germline V and J ends were trimmed by 6 bases and 3 bases, with 16 bases remaining between them. The germline gives CDR1 KGHSH, CDR2 LQKENI. The CDR3 consists of 15 residues. CDR3 coding DNA: TGTGCCAGCTCTCCGAGGGGGTCCGGGACAGATACGCAGTATTTT. Its protein is CASSPRGSGTDTQYF. The entire variable domain, with the rest obtained from reference TRBV18 and TRBJ2-3, is as follows: NAGVMQNPRHLVRRRGQEARLRCSPMKGHSHVYWYRQLPEEGLKFMVYLQKENIIDESGMPKERFSAEFPKEGPSILRIQQVVRGDSAAYFCASSPRGSGTDTQYFGPGTRLTVL.

CDR3 amino acids: CASRRTSGNNEQFF. The CDR3 coding sequence is TGTGCCAGCAGGCGAACTAGCGGTAACAATGAGCAGTTCTTC. This chain joins TRBV27 and TRBJ2-1, with 8 bases identical to TRBD2. The V gene end was trimmed by 6 bases and the J gene end by 5 bases; junction bases not matched to a gene: 6. The CDR3 runs to 14 residues. Per germline, CDR1 MNHEY and CDR2 SMNVEV (reference sequence).

The chain recombines TRBV6-5 with TRBJ1-2, with D hard to call. CDR1 and CDR2 (germline): MNHEY, SVGAGI. Trimming took 2 bases from V and 2 from J, leaving 9 bases between them. The CDR3 length is 14 residues. CDR3 sequence (DNA): TGTGCCAGCAGTTACCGAGACGGGAACTATGGCTACACCTTC. Its protein product is CASSYRDGNYGYTF.

The chain joins TRBV7-8 to TRBJ2-7; 8 bases match TRBD2. The CDR3 runs to 17 residues. Germline loops: CDR1 SGHVS, CDR2 FQNEAQ. The V gene end was trimmed by 2 bases and the J gene end by 3 bases; junction bases not matched to a gene: 12. CDR3 loop: CASSLIPGTSRGYEQYF. As DNA, the CDR3 is TGTGCCAGCAGCTTAATCCCCGGGACTAGTCGGGGCTACGAGCAGTACTTC.

The table lists this clone with a few counts. The genes are TRBV7-2 and TRBJ2-1; 8 positions match TRBD2. V dropped 1 base and J dropped 13; count of bases not matched to a gene: 21. CDR1 is SGHTA, CDR2 FQGNSA, per germline. The CDR3 runs 18 residues. The CDR3 here is CASSLVPLASGRSTGQFF. DNA for the CDR3: TGTGCCAGCAGCTTAGTTCCCCTCGCTAGCGGGCGCTCCACTGGACAGTTCTTC.

The chain couples TRBV5-4 to TRBJ2-7; 8 nucleotides align to TRBD2. The CDR3 sequence is 12 residues long. V was clipped by 9 bases and J by 2 bases; unmatched bases: 4. Germline loops: CDR1 SGHNT, CDR2 YYREEE (reference sequence). CDR3 sequence: CATRGGTYEQYF. In nucleotides, the CDR3 is TGTGCCACACGGGGGGGGACCTACGAGCAGTACTTC. Filled out from reference TRBV5-4 and TRBJ2-7, the complete variable domain reads ETGVTQSPTHLIKTRGQQVTLRCSSQSGHNTVSWYQQALGQGPQFIFQYYREEENGRGNFPPRFSGLQFPNYSSELNVNALELDDSALYLCATRGGTYEQYFGPGTRLTVT.

In its sample, this clone was seen a few times. The chain uses TRBV2 and TRBJ2-2; possible D gene TRBD2, 6 bases. V was clipped by 1 base and J by 7 bases, with 13 bases between them. The CDR3 consists of 15 residues. Germline V CDR1 and CDR2: SNHLY, FYNNEI. CDR3 coding DNA: TGTGCCAGCAGTGAAGTCGGGGGTTCTAACGGGGAGCTGTTTTTT. Protein product: CASSEVGGSNGELFF.

The chain recombines TRBV7-6 with TRBJ2-5, with D maybe TRBD1 (6 bases). The CDR3 totals 15 residues. Trimming removed 5 bases from V and 5 bases from J, with 18 bases in between. Germline V CDR1 and CDR2: SGHVS, FNYEAQ. The CDR3 DNA reads as TGTGCCAGCAGCCAGGGGTGGGCGACGGGGGAGACCCAGTACTTC. Translating it yields CASSQGWATGETQYF.

The chain combines TRBV7-2 with TRBJ1-6; D not certain. This CDR3 is built from 13 residues. Trimming left V 2 bases short and J 9 bases short, with 8 bases between. Germline V gene data show CDR1 as SGHTA and CDR2 as FQGNSA. This chain's CDR3 is CASSLIQASPLHF. DNA for the CDR3: TGTGCCAGCAGCTTAATTCAGGCTTCACCCCTCCACTTT.

This clone was detected only a few times. This chain connects TRBV2 to TRBJ2-7, with D unresolved. V lost 4 bases and J 2 bases, leaving 9 bases between the germline ends. The CDR3 consists of 13 residues. Per the germline V gene, CDR1 is SNHLY and CDR2 is FYNNEI. The CDR3 DNA sequence: TGTGCCAGCAGTGGCGATCCAACCTACGAGCAGTACTTC. This translates into CASSGDPTYEQYF.

The chain joins TRBV5-1 to TRBJ2-3; 14 bases are a match to TRBD2. V lost 4 bases, J lost 8 bases, and 3 bases stayed unmatched. Germline CDR1 reads SGHRS; CDR2 reads YFSETQ. CDR3 length: 14 residues. CDR3 sequence: CASSPGTSGSTQYF. The CDR3 DNA sequence: TGCGCCAGCAGCCCCGGGACTAGCGGGAGTACGCAGTATTTT.

V usage is TRBV29-1 and J usage is TRBJ2-3; maybe TRBD2 (7 bases). This CDR3 has 12 residues. V was trimmed by 4 bases and J by 4 bases, leaving 9 bases between them. Germline V CDR1 and CDR2: SQVTM, ANQGSEA. Here the CDR3 DNA reads TGCAGCGTTGGGGGGGGCCCAGATACGCAGTATTTT. Translation: CSVGGGPDTQYF.

J is TRBJ1-1 and V is TRBV5-5, with D possibly matching TRBD1 (5 bases). V dropped 0 bases and J dropped 3 bases, with 6 bases sitting between them. CDR1 SGHKS and CDR2 YYEKEE come from the germline V gene (reference sequence). CDR3 length equals 13 residues. The CDR3 DNA reads as TGTGCCAGCAGCTTGGCAGGGTACACTGAAGCTTTCTTT. Translating it yields CASSLAGYTEAFF.

A single count supports this clone. The chain links TRBV3-1 (or the pseudogene TRBV3-2) to TRBJ2-3; the match to TRBD1 covers 7 bases. The V and J ends lost 6 bases and 6 bases, in that order; junction bases with no gene match: 3. Germline CDR1 LGHDT, CDR2 YNNKEL (reference sequence). The CDR3 has 12 amino acids. The CDR3 nucleotides are TGTGCCAGCAGAACAGGGGCTGATACGCAGTATTTT. Amino acid sequence: CASRTGADTQYF.

The genes are TRBV9 and TRBJ1-6, with D possibly being TRBD1 (6 bases). Per the germline V gene, CDR1 is SGDLS and CDR2 is YYNGEE. Trimming removed 4 bases from V and 3 bases from J, with 17 bases in between. The length of the CDR3 is 17 residues. The CDR3 sequence is CASSSGDGPGYNSPLHF. The CDR3 DNA is TGTGCCAGCAGCTCAGGGGACGGGCCGGGCTATAATTCACCCCTCCACTTT. Together with reference TRBV9 and TRBJ1-6, the CDR3 gives the full variable domain: DSGVTQTPKHLITATGQRVTLRCSPRSGDLSVYWYQQSLDQGLQFLIQYYNGEERAKGNILERFSAQQFPDLHSELNLSSLELGDSALYFCASSSGDGPGYNSPLHFGNGTRLTVT.

The chain has TRBV6-5 and TRBJ1-1; D remains unclear. CDR1 and CDR2 (germline): MNHEY, SVGAGI. This CDR3 region has 11 residues. V lost 6 bases, J lost 6 bases, and 8 bases lay in between. Here the CDR3 reads CASSFGAEAFF. CDR3 DNA sequence: TGTGCCAGCAGCTTCGGAGCTGAAGCTTTCTTT.

This chain connects TRBV5-1 to TRBJ1-1; tentative D call: TRBD1 (5 bases). The CDR3 runs to 14 residues. V lost 4 bases and J lost 6, with 16 bases in between. From germline, CDR1 is SGHRS and CDR2 YFSETQ. As DNA, the CDR3 is TGCGCCAGCAGCACGGGAGGGGAAGGCCCTGAAGCTTTCTTT. It translates to CASSTGGEGPEAFF.

The chain recombines TRBV27 with TRBJ2-3; maybe TRBD2 (6 bases). Germline V gives CDR1 MNHEY, CDR2 SMNVEV (reference sequence). CDR3 length: 17 residues. V was clipped by 2 bases and J by 5 bases, with 20 bases between them. The CDR3 DNA reads as TGTGCCAGCAGTTTAGTCGCTTTGGGGGGTCTAAGAGATACGCAGTATTTT. Encoded protein: CASSLVALGGLRDTQYF.

The sample holds a few counts of this clone. This chain connects TRBV13 to TRBJ2-7; 10 bases match TRBD2. Germline values: CDR1 PRHDT, CDR2 FYEKMQ (reference sequence). The CDR3 totals 15 residues. The V gene end was trimmed by 5 bases and the J gene end by 3 bases; junction bases not matched to a gene: 7. CDR3 sequence (DNA): TGTGCCAGCAGCGGGGGACTAGCGAGAGACTACGAGCAGTACTTC. Protein sequence: CASSGGLARDYEQYF.

This clone was counted once. The chain recombines TRBV7-9 with TRBJ1-1; D ambiguous. V shed 11 bases and J shed 1 base, with 11 bases lying between them. The CDR3 is 12 residues long. CDR1 SEHNR and CDR2 FQNEAQ come from the germline V gene (reference sequence). CDR3 nucleotides: TGTGCCGGCCAGCGGGGGAACACTGAAGCTTTCTTT. Its protein is CAGQRGNTEAFF.

The rearrangement uses TRBV18 and TRBJ2-7; 11 nucleotides align to TRBD2. This CDR3 is built from 15 residues. Trimming at V came to 5 bases and at J to 1 base, leaving 4 bases not matched to a gene. Germline V gene lookup returns CDR1 KGHSH and CDR2 LQKENI. The CDR3 coding sequence is TGTGCCAGCTCATCAGGACTAGCGGGTTCCTACGAGCAGTACTTC. Translation gives CASSSGLAGSYEQYF. The full variable domain, rest sourced from reference TRBV18 and TRBJ2-7, is NAGVMQNPRHLVRRRGQEARLRCSPMKGHSHVYWYRQLPEEGLKFMVYLQKENIIDESGMPKERFSAEFPKEGPSILRIQQVVRGDSAAYFCASSSGLAGSYEQYFGPGTRLTVT.